This passage covers 14 T cell receptor beta chains from one sample sequenced in a study of cytomegalovirus exposure and HLA in healthy donors. Primers included in the PCR were 60 Vbeta and 13 Jbeta primers. TCRdb keeps only in-frame clones here, not all; method: immunoSEQ multiplex PCR. This listing includes roughly 150,000 clones. Sequenced input: PBMCs. The source of these receptors is a woman between 50 and 59 years old in good health and CMV-seronegative.

The genes are TRBV4-2 and TRBJ2-1; TRBD2 might be the D (6 bases). Trimming pared 1 base from V and 10 bases from J, leaving 20 bases between. This CDR3 spans 16 amino acids. From germline, CDR1 is LGHNA and CDR2 YNFKEQ. CDR3 loop: CASSQGTGDLALEQFF. The CDR3 region has the DNA TGTGCCAGCAGCCAAGGAACGGGGGACCTAGCTCTGGAGCAGTTCTTC.

The chain has TRBV5-4 and TRBJ2-7, with D maybe TRBD1 (7 bases). Trimming left V 5 bases short and J 0 bases short, with 18 bases between. The CDR3 extends over 16 amino acids. Germline V gene lookup returns CDR1 SGHNT and CDR2 YYREEE (reference sequence). The CDR3 reads CASSQGQRTNSYEQYF. CDR3 coding DNA: TGTGCCAGCAGTCAGGGACAGCGGACTAACTCCTACGAGCAGTACTTC.

The rearrangement links TRBV5-5 to TRBJ2-5; 8 bases fit TRBD1. The DNA end is more similar to TRBJ2-7, so the J call may be wrong. Germline CDR1 reads SGHKS; CDR2 reads YYEKEE (reference sequence). This CDR3 spans 13 amino acids. Here the CDR3 DNA reads TGTGCCAGCAGCTTACAGGGGGGCTACGAGCAGTACTTC. Its protein product is CASSLQGGYEQYF.

This sequence joins TRBV5-1 and TRBJ2-5; a possible D gene is TRBD1 (6 bases). The CDR3 totals 16 residues. Germline CDR1 reads SGHRS; CDR2 reads YFSETQ. V was cut by 0 bases and J by 5 bases, with 17 bases left in between. CDR3 region: CASSLDGHRAHETQYF. CDR3 nucleotides: TGCGCCAGCAGCTTGGACGGCCACAGGGCTCACGAGACCCAGTACTTC.

V is TRBV6-6 and J is TRBJ2-7, with 10 bases identical to TRBD1. Germline CDR1 reads MNHNY; CDR2 reads SVGAGI (reference sequence). J was trimmed by 5 bases and V by 0 bases; bases with no gene match: 7. The CDR3 contains 16 residues. CDR3 nucleotide sequence: TGTGCCAGCAGTTACTCCCTCCGGGACAGGGGTGACGAGCAGTACTTC. This codes for CASSYSLRDRGDEQYF.

The chain is built from TRBV5-1 and TRBJ2-1; 9 bases line up with TRBD2. The junction had 7 bases not matched to a gene; V was cut back by 4 bases and J by 2 bases. Germline CDR1 and CDR2: SGHRS and YFSETQ. CDR3 length: 16 amino acids. CDR3 nucleotides: TGCGCCAGCAGCATGACCGGGACTAGCACCTACAATGAGCAGTTCTTC. Translated: CASSMTGTSTYNEQFF.

The chain links TRBV11-3 to TRBJ2-1; 8 nucleotides line up with TRBD2. V was clipped by 5 bases and J by 5 bases; unmatched bases: 8. The CDR3 contains 15 residues. Per germline, CDR1 SGHNT and CDR2 YENEEA. CDR3 sequence reads: CASSPILAAHNEQFF. The CDR3 nucleotides read TGTGCCAGCAGCCCGATACTAGCGGCCCACAATGAGCAGTTCTTC.

The chain's CDR3 is CASSPLGPRIGNSPLHF. The CDR3, as DNA: TGTGCCAGCAGCCCCCTTGGTCCGCGGATAGGTAATTCACCCCTCCACTTT. This chain links TRBV14 with TRBJ1-6; D not resolved. Per germline, CDR1 SGHDN and CDR2 FVKESK. Trimming removed 4 bases at V and 6 bases at J, with 19 bases between. This CDR3 is built from 17 residues.

The rearrangement joins TRBV4-2 to TRBJ2-3; D may be TRBD2 (6 bases). V lost 1 base, J lost 2 bases, and 13 bases lay in between. Germline CDR1 is LGHNA and CDR2 is YNFKEQ. This CDR3 is 16 amino acids long. In DNA, the CDR3 is TGTGCCAGCAGCCAAGCACCGGGACTCGACACAGATACGCAGTATTTT. Translating it yields CASSQAPGLDTDTQYF.

The chain uses TRBV5-6 and TRBJ1-6; TRBD1 matches 8 bases. CDR1 is SGHDT, CDR2 YYEEEE, per germline. Trimming removed 3 bases from V and 10 bases from J; junction bases left unmatched: 9. The CDR3 has 15 residues. The CDR3 region is CASSWTGRRESPLHF. CDR3 nucleotides: TGTGCCAGCAGCTGGACAGGGCGAAGAGAGTCACCCCTCCACTTT.

V is TRBV19 and J is TRBJ1-3, with D possibly matching TRBD1 (6 bases). This CDR3 has 16 amino acids. V was trimmed by 7 bases and J by 0 bases, leaving 16 bases between them. Germline V gives CDR1 LNHDA, CDR2 SQIVND (reference sequence). CDR3 protein: CASTRDKAGSGNTIYF. As DNA, the CDR3 is TGTGCCAGTACCCGGGACAAAGCTGGCTCTGGAAACACCATATATTTT. Based on the CDR3 plus reference TRBV19 and TRBJ1-3, the full variable domain is DGGITQSPKYLFRKEGQNVTLSCEQNLNHDAMYWYRQDPGQGLRLIYYSQIVNDFQKGDIAEGYSVSREKKESFPLTVTSAQKNPTAFYLCASTRDKAGSGNTIYFGEGSWLTVV.

This chain connects TRBV7-2 to TRBJ2-7, with D possibly TRBD2 on 6 matching bases. Germline V gives CDR1 SGHTA, CDR2 FQGNSA. The V end lost 1 base, the J end lost 0 bases, and 13 bases lay between the germline ends. The CDR3 sequence is 16 residues long. CDR3 coding DNA: TGTGCCAGCAGCTTAGTGTCTAGCGTGAGCTCCTACGAGCAGTACTTC. Translated: CASSLVSSVSSYEQYF.

The rearrangement links TRBV9 to TRBJ2-7, with a possible D match to TRBD2 (6 bases). The V end was cut by 4 bases, the J end by 3 bases, with 11 bases between. The germline gives CDR1 SGDLS, CDR2 YYNGEE. This CDR3 is 13 amino acids long. The CDR3 reads CASSHGRGYEQYF. CDR3 nucleotide sequence: TGTGCCAGCAGCCACGGGCGGGGCTACGAGCAGTACTTC.

The chain has TRBV6-1 and TRBJ2-1; the D is unclear. CDR1 MNHNS and CDR2 SASEGT come from the germline V gene. V lost 4 bases and J 0 bases, leaving 13 bases between the germline ends. The CDR3 contains 16 residues. The CDR3 sequence is CASSGQTSRSYNEQFF. The CDR3 coding sequence is TGTGCCAGCAGTGGTCAGACTTCCCGCTCCTACAATGAGCAGTTCTTC.